The T cell receptor (beta chain) under discussion was sequenced for a study of T-cell reconstitution after alpha-beta-depleted transplantation in children. About this clonotype itself: Antigen unknown.

Study results and limitations: Two months or so post-transplant, alpha-beta T cells reportedly derived from several hundred expanded graft clones. A year post-transplant, T-cell counts and diversity derived mostly from newly produced T cells.

This CDR3 spans 13 amino acids. CDR1 is LGHDT, CDR2 YNNKEL, per germline (reference sequence). Trimming removed 1 base at V and 6 bases at J, with 8 bases between. Using unique molecular identifiers, the investigators prepared the TCRbeta library. TCRdb independently ran MiXCR on the PCR reads; one entry per CDR3 protein. The table lists around 700,000 distinct CDR3 sequences, about an eighth of them singletons. This material consisted of PBMCs, taken before TCRalphabeta/CD19-depleted stem cell transplant. This chain joins TRBV3-1 and TRBJ2-3, with D hard to call. The TCR comes from a girl aged 2-9 years with congenital amegakaryocytic thrombocytopenia, due to receive a stem cell transplant. The CDR3 DNA is TGTGCCAGCAGCCAAGTTCAGGCCGATACGCAGTATTTT. Amino acid sequence: CASSQVQADTQYF.